What follows are 5 T cell receptor beta chains derived from one specimen sequenced in a study of cytomegalovirus exposure and HLA in healthy donors (dated by TCRdb to 2016 to 2017). Libraries were prepared through the immunoSEQ multiplex PCR assay. A mixture of 60 forward primers for TCR Vbeta segments and 13 reverse primers for TCR Jbeta segments was used in the multiplex PCR. As stored in TCRdb, this immuneACCESS dataset retains in-frame rearrangements with V and J assigned. A fraction of the clones does not appear; measured against another copy, unresolved V genes explain less than half of the discrepancy, and the remainder lacks a known reason. This sample holds under 200,000 clones; approximately 80% were observed only once. Of the sample, about 0.8% falls within the top ten clones. Material: PBMCs. The receptors originated from a woman aged 18-35 years in good health and CMV-seronegative.

With respect to this clone: The identical CDR3 is also encoded by other nucleotide sequences in the sample. The chain couples TRBV27 to TRBJ2-1, with D possibly matching TRBD2 (5 bases). The CDR3 loop spans 13 amino acids. CDR1 and CDR2 (germline): MNHEY, SMNVEV (reference sequence). V was clipped by 0 bases and J by 7 bases, with 7 bases between them. The CDR3 here is CASSLSRGNEQFF. As DNA, the CDR3 is TGTGCCAGCAGTTTATCTCGGGGAAATGAGCAGTTCTTC.

This chain links TRBV5-1 with TRBJ2-1; tentatively, D is TRBD1 (5 bases). The CDR3 totals 15 residues. The V gene lost 0 bases and the J gene lost 7 bases, with 14 bases spanning the gap. Germline V gives CDR1 SGHRS, CDR2 YFSETQ. The CDR3 protein is CASSLVPGIVNEQFF. CDR3 in DNA: TGCGCCAGCAGCTTGGTCCCAGGGATAGTAAATGAGCAGTTCTTC.

This clone was seen a handful of times. The chain couples TRBV13 to TRBJ1-1; no reliable D call. The CDR3 is 11 residues long. Germline V gives CDR1 PRHDT, CDR2 FYEKMQ (reference sequence). Trimming pared 5 bases from V and 2 bases from J, leaving 3 bases between. The CDR3 bases are TGTGCCAGCAGCCTTAACACTGAAGCTTTCTTT. This sequence encodes CASSLNTEAFF.

The genes are TRBV7-8 and TRBJ1-5; D is possibly TRBD1 (5 bases). The CDR3 covers 15 residues. Looked up from germline, CDR1 is SGHVS and CDR2 is FQNEAQ. V lost 1 base and J lost 6, with 13 bases in between. The CDR3 is CASSLGVGQSQPQHF. As DNA, the CDR3 is TGTGCCAGCAGCTTAGGTGTGGGGCAGTCTCAGCCCCAGCATTTT.

The V and J genes are TRBV5-6 and TRBJ1-2; D ambiguous. V was clipped by 1 base and J by 6 bases, with 19 bases between them. Germline V gene lookup returns CDR1 SGHDT and CDR2 YYEEEE. CDR3 length equals 16 residues. CDR3: CASSLLAASSLNGYTF. The CDR3 DNA reads as TGTGCCAGCAGCTTGCTAGCGGCCTCGTCGCTGAATGGCTACACCTTC.